The next 10 T cell receptor beta chains were all read from a single sample in a study of T cell responses to AZD1222 COVID-19 vaccine. Sequencing used immunoSEQ multiplex PCR; TCRdb keeps in-frame clones, though not all of them. The sample consists of 200,000 to 250,000 clones, 90% to 95% of them appearing once. The starting material was peripheral blood, obtained 28 days after the second dose of the MenACWY control vaccine. The receptor set was obtained from an adult who received the MenACWY meningococcal vaccine as a control.

J is TRBJ1-2 and V is TRBV30; 7 bases agree with TRBD1. CDR1 and CDR2 from the germline V gene are GTSNPN and SVGIG (reference sequence). V trimming: 7 bases; J trimming: 6 bases; junction bases outside the gene matches: 2. The length of the CDR3 is 10 residues. The CDR3 protein is CAFGTDGYTF. CDR3 sequence (DNA): TGTGCCTTTGGGACAGATGGCTACACCTTC.

This chain connects TRBV7-2 to TRBJ2-5; 10 bases map to TRBD1. CDR1 is SGHTA and CDR2 is FQGNSA in the germline V gene. The CDR3 totals 17 residues. J was trimmed by 0 bases and V by 4 bases; bases with no gene match: 8. This chain's CDR3 is CASSSRGGQGYQETQYF. The CDR3 DNA is TGTGCCAGCAGCTCACGGGGGGGACAGGGGTACCAAGAGACCCAGTACTTC.

The J gene is TRBJ2-3, the V gene TRBV6-1; 7 nucleotides match TRBD2. Looked up from germline, CDR1 is MNHNS and CDR2 is SASEGT. Trimming cost V 4 bases and J 4 bases; bases outside gene matches: 14. CDR3 length: 17 amino acids. Here the CDR3 reads CASSASWGGSSADTQYF. Written as DNA, the CDR3 is TGTGCCAGCAGTGCAAGTTGGGGCGGGAGTTCTGCAGATACGCAGTATTTT.

V and J are TRBV7-6 and TRBJ2-7; TRBD1 matches at 9 bases. The CDR3 consists of 15 residues. CDR1 SGHVS and CDR2 FNYEAQ come from the germline V gene. Germline trimming cut 0 bases from V and 4 bases from J; bases unmatched to any gene: 4. In DNA form, the CDR3 reads TGTGCCAGCAGCTTAGCAGAGACAGGGGGGTACGAGCAGTACTTC. Translating gives CASSLAETGGYEQYF.

The chain couples TRBV28 to TRBJ2-5, with a tentative D call TRBD2 (6 bases). Germline CDR1 MDHEN, CDR2 SYDVKM. The length of the CDR3 is 15 residues. V lost 3 bases to trimming and J lost 2 bases, with 13 bases between them. CDR3 coding DNA: TGTGCCAGCAGTTTTATGAGGGCGGGACAAGAGACCCAGTACTTC. Encoded protein: CASSFMRAGQETQYF.

V is TRBV30 and J is TRBJ1-1, with unresolved D. The CDR3 runs 11 residues. Looked up from germline, CDR1 is GTSNPN and CDR2 is SVGIG (reference sequence). Trimming took off 1 base at V and 7 bases at J, with 7 bases between the two ends. CDR3 protein: CAWSEGGEAFF. The DNA for the CDR3 is TGTGCCTGGAGTGAGGGCGGTGAAGCTTTCTTT.

V is TRBV5-1 and J is TRBJ1-6, with unresolved D. The length of the CDR3 is 15 residues. CDR1 SGHRS and CDR2 YFSETQ come from the germline V gene. The V and J ends lost 0 bases and 0 bases respectively, with 4 bases between them. The chain's CDR3 is CASSLDNSYNSPLHF. The CDR3 DNA sequence: TGCGCCAGCAGCTTGGACAACTCCTATAATTCACCCCTCCACTTT.

The chain has TRBV2 and TRBJ1-2; no firm D call. Germline lookup yields CDR1 SNHLY and CDR2 FYNNEI. The V end was cut by 2 bases, the J end by 4 bases, with 14 bases between. This CDR3 region has 15 residues. The CDR3 sequence is CASSELFRAGYGYTF. The CDR3 coding sequence is TGTGCCAGCAGTGAACTGTTTAGGGCGGGCTATGGCTACACCTTC.

The chain uses TRBV27 and TRBJ1-5; D is uncertain. This CDR3 contains 14 residues. Trimming left V 1 base short and J 7 bases short, with 11 bases between. CDR1 MNHEY and CDR2 SMNVEV come from the germline V gene (reference sequence). CDR3 DNA sequence: TGTGCCAGCAGTTTATTTCGGGGTTTCCAGCCCCAGCATTTT. It yields the protein CASSLFRGFQPQHF.

This sequence joins TRBV6-1 and TRBJ2-2, with unresolved D. This CDR3 is 17 amino acids long. V was trimmed by 1 base and J by 2 bases, leaving 14 bases between them. Germline CDR1 is MNHNS and CDR2 is SASEGT. Written as DNA, the CDR3 is TGTGCCAGCAGTGAAGTAATAGACCCCGCAAACACCGGGGAGCTGTTTTTT. It translates to CASSEVIDPANTGELFF.